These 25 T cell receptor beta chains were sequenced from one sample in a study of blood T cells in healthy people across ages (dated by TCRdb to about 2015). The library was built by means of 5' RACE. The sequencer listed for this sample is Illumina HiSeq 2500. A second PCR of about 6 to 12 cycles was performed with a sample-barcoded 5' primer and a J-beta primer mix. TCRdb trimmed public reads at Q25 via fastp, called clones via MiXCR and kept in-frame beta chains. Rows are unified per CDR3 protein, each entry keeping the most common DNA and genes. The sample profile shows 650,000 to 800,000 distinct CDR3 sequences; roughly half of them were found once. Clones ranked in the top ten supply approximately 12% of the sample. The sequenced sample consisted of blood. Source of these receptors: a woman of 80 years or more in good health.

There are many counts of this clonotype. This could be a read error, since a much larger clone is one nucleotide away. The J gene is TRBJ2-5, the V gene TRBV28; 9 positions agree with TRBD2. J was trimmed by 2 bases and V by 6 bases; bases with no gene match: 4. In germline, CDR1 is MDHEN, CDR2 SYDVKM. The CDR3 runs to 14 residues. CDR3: CASSVTSGQETQYF. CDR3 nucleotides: TGTGCCAGCAGCGTTACTAGCGGGCAAGAGACCCAGTACTTC.

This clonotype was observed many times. This CDR3 reads CASSLRQGYNEQFF. The CDR3, as DNA: TGCGCCAGCAGCTTGAGGCAGGGTTACAATGAGCAGTTCTTC. The chain employs TRBV5-1 and TRBJ2-1; D perhaps matches TRBD1 (5 bases). CDR1 is SGHRS and CDR2 is YFSETQ in the germline V gene. The CDR3 extends over 14 amino acids. The V end was cut by 1 base, the J end by 4 bases, with 9 bases between.

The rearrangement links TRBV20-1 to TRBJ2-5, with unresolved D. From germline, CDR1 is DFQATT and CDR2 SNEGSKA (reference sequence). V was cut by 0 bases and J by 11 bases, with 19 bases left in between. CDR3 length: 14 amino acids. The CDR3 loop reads CSARDWLPPGEQYF. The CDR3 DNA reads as TGCAGTGCTAGAGATTGGCTCCCTCCGGGTGAGCAGTACTTC.

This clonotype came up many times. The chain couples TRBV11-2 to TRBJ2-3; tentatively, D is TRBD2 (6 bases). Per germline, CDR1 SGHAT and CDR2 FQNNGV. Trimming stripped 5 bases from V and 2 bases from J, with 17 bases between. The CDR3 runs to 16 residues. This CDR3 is CASSKRARPPTDTQYF. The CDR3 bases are TGTGCCAGCAGCAAGCGGGCCAGGCCACCCACAGATACGCAGTATTTT.

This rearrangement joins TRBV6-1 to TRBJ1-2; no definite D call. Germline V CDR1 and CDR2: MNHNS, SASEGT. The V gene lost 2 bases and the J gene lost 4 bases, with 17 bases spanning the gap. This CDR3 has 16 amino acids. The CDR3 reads CASSEPTGPRPYGYTF. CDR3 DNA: TGTGCCAGCAGTGAACCAACCGGGCCTCGACCCTATGGCTACACCTTC.

The CDR3, as DNA: TGTGCCAGCAGCCAAGAGAAGGGTAATAACGAAAAACTGTTTTTT. The encoded protein is CASSQEKGNNEKLFF. V and J are TRBV3-1 and TRBJ1-4, with D hard to call. The CDR3 loop spans 15 amino acids. The germline V and J ends were trimmed by 0 bases and 8 bases, with 13 bases remaining between them. Germline V gene lookup returns CDR1 LGHDT and CDR2 YNNKEL (reference sequence).

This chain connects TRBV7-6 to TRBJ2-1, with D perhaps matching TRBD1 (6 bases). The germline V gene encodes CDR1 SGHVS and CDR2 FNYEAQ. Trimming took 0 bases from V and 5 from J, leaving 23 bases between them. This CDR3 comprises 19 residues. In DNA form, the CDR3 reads TGTGCCAGCAGCTTAGCGAGGAAAGACAGGACCTTCTTCAACAATGAGCAGTTCTTC. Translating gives CASSLARKDRTFFNNEQFF.

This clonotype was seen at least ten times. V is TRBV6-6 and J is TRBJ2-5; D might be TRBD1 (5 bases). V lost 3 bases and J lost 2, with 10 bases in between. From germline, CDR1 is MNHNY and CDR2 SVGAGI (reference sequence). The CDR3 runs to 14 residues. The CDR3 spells CASSYGPGQETQYF. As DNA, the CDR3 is TGTGCCAGCAGTTATGGGCCAGGGCAAGAGACCCAGTACTTC.

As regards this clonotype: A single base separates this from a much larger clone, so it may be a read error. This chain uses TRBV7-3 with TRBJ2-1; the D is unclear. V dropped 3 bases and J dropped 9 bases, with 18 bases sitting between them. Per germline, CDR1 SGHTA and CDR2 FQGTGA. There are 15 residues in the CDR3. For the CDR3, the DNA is TGTGCCAGCAGCTTTGGCTTATCTAGTGAAGCTGAGCAGTTCTTC. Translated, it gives CASSFGLSSEAEQFF.

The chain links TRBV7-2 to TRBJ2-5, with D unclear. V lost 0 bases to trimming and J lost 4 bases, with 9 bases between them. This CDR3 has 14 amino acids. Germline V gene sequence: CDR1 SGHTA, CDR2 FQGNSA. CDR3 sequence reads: CASSLAWAGETQYF. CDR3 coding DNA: TGTGCCAGCAGCTTAGCGTGGGCTGGAGAGACCCAGTACTTC.

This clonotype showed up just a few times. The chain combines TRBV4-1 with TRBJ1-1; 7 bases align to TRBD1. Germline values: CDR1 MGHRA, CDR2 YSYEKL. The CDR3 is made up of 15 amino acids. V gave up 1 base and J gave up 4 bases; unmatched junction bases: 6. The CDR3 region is CASSQVEGAGTEAFF. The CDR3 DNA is TGCGCCAGCAGCCAAGTGGAGGGGGCCGGCACTGAAGCTTTCTTT.

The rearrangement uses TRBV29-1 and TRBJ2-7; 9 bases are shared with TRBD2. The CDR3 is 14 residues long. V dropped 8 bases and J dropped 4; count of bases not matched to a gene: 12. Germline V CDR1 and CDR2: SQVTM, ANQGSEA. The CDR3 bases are TGCAGCTCCGCTAGAGGCGGGGGGGGGTACGAGCAGTACTTC. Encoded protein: CSSARGGGGYEQYF.

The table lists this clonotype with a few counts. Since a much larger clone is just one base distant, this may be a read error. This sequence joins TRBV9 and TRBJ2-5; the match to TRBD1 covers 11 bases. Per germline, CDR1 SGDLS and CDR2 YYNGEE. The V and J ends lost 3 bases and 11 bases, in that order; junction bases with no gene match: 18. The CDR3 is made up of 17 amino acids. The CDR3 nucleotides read TGTGCCAGCAGCGAATACGGACAGGGGGCGATAGGAGATGAGCAGTACTTC. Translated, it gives CASSEYGQGAIGDEQYF.

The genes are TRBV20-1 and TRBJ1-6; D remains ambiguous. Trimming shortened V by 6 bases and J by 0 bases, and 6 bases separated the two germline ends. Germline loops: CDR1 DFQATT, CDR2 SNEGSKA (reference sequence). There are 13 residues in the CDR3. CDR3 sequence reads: CSAKSSYNSPLHF. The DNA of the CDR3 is TGCAGTGCCAAGAGCTCCTATAATTCACCCCTCCACTTT.

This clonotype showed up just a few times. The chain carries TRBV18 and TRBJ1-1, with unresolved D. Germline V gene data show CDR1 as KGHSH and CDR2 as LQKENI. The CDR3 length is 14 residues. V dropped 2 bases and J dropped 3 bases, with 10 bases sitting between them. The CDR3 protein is CASSPNSLHTEAFF. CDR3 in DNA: TGTGCCAGCTCACCAAACAGCCTTCACACTGAAGCTTTCTTT.

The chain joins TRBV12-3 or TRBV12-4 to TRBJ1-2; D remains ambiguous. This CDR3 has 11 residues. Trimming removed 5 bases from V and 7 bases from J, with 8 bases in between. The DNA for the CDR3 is TGTGCCAGCAGTGCCTATAGTGGCTACACCTTC. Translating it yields CASSAYSGYTF.

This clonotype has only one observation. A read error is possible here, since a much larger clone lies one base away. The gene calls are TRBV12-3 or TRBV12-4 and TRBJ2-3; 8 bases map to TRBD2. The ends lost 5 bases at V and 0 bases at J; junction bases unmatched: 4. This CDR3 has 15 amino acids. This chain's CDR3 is CASSLSGVSTDTQYF. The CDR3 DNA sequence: TGTGCCAGCAGTCTTAGCGGGGTTAGCACAGATACGCAGTATTTT.

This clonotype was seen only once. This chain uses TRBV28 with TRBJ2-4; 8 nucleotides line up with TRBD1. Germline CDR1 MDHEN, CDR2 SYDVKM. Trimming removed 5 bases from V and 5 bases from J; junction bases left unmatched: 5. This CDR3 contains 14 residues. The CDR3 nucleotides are TGTGCCAGCAGTCCTGGACAGGGTGAAAACATTCAGTACTTC. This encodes CASSPGQGENIQYF.

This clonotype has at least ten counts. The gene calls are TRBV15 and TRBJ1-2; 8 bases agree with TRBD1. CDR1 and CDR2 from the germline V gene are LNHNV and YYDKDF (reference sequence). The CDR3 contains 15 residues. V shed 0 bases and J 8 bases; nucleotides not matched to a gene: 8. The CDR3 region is CATSRESGTGQGYTF. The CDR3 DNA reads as TGTGCCACCAGCAGAGAGTCCGGGACAGGTCAAGGCTACACCTTC.

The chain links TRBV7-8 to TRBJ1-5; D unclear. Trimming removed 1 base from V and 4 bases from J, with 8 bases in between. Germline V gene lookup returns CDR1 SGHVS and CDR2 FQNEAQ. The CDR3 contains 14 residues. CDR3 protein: CASSLVRDNQPQHF. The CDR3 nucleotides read TGTGCCAGCAGCTTAGTGCGGGATAATCAGCCCCAGCATTTT.

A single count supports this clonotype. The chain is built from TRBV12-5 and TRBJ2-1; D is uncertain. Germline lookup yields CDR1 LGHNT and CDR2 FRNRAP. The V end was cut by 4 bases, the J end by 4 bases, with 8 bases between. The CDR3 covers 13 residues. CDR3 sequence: CASGSPGYNEQFF. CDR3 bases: TGTGCTAGTGGTTCGCCAGGATACAATGAGCAGTTCTTC.

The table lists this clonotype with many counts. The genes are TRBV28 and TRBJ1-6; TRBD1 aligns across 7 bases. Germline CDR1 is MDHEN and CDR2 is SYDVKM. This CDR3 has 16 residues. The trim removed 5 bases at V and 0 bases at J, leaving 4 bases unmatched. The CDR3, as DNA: TGTGCCAGCAGTCTGACAGGGAGCTCCTATAATTCACCCCTCCACTTT. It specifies CASSLTGSSYNSPLHF.

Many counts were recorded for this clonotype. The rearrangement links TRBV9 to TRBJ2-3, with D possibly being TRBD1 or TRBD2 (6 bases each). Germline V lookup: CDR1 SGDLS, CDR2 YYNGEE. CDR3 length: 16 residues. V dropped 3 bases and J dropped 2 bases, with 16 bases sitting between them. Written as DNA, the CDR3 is TGTGCCAGCAGCGCGGAGAGGGGGGCTAACACAGATACGCAGTATTTT. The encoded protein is CASSAERGANTDTQYF. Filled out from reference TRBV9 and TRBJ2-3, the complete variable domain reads DSGVTQTPKHLITATGQRVTLRCSPRSGDLSVYWYQQSLDQGLQFLIQYYNGEERAKGNILERFSAQQFPDLHSELNLSSLELGDSALYFCASSAERGANTDTQYFGPGTRLTVL.

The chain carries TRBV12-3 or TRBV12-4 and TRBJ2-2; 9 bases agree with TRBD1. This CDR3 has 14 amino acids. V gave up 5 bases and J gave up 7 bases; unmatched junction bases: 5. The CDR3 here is CASSGDREVGELFF. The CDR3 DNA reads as TGTGCCAGCAGTGGGGACAGGGAGGTCGGGGAGCTGTTTTTT.

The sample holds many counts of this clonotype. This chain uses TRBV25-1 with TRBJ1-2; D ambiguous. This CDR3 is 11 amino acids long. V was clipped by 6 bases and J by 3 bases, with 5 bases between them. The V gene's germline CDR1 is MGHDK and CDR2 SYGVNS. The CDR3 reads CASRNYYGYTF. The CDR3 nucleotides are TGTGCCAGCAGGAATTACTATGGCTACACCTTC.